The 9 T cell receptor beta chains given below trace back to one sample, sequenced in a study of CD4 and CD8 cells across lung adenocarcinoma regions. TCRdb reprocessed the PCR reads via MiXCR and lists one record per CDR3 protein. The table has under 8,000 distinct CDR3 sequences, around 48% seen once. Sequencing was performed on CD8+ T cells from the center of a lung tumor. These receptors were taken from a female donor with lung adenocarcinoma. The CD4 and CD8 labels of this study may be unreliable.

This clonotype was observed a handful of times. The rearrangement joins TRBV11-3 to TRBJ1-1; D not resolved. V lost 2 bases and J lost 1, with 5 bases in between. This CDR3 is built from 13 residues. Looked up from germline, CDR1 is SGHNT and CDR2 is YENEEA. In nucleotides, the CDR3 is TGTGCCAGCAGCTTAAACCAGAACACTGAAGCTTTCTTT. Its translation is CASSLNQNTEAFF.

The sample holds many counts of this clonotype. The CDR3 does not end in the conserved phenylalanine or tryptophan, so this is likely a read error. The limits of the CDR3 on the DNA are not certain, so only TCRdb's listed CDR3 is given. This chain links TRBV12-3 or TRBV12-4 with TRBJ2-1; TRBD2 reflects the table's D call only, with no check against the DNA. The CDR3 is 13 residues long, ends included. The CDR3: CASNPSTSGGKFL.

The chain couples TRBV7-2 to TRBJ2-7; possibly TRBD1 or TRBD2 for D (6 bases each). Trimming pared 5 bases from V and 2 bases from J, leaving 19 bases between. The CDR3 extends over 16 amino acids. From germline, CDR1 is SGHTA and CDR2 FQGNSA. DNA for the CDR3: TGTGCCAGCAGCGCCCAGGGGACTGACACCACCTACGAGCAGTACTTC. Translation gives CASSAQGTDTTYEQYF.

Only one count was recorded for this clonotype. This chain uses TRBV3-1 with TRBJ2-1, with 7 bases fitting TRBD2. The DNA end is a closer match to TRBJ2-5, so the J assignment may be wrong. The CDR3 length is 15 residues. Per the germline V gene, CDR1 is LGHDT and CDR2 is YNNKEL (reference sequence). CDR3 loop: CASSPFGGRGETQYF. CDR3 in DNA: TGTGCCAGCAGCCCTTTCGGGGGGAGGGGAGAGACCCAGTACTTC.

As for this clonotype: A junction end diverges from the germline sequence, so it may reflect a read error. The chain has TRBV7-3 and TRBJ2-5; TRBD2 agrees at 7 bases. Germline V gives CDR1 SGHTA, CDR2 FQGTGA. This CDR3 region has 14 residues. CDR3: CAGSGTVGKETQYF. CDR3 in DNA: TGTGCGGGCAGCGGGACCGTGGGCAAAGAGACGCAGTATTTC.

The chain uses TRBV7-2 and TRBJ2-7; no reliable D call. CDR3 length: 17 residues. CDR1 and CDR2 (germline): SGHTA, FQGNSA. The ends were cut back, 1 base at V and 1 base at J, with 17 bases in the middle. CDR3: CASSLVRSRNSSYEQYF. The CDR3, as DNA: TGTGCCAGCAGCTTAGTTCGAAGCCGAAACAGTTCCTACGAGCAGTACTTC.

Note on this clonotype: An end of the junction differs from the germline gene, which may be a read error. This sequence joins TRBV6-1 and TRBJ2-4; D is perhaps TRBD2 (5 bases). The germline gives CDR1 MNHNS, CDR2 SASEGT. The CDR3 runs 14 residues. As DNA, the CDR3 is TGTGCCAGCATGGGCGGCCTAGCCAAAGACATCCAGTACTTC. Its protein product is CASMGGLAKDIQYF.

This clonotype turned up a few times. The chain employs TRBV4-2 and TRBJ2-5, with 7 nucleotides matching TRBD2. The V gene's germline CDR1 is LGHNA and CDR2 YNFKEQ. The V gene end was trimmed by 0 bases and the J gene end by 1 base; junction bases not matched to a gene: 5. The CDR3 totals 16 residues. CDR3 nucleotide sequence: TGTGCCAGCAGCCAAGATCGAGCGGGGAGCCAAGAGACCCAGTACTTC. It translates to CASSQDRAGSQETQYF.

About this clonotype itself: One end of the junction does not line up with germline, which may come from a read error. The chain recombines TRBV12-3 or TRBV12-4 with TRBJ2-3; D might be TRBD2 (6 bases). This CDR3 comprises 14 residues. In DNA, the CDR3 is TGTGCCGGCACGGTGGGGGGTGCCGAAGATACTCAGTATTTT. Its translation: CAGTVGGAEDTQYF.